These 18 T cell receptor beta chains share one sample of origin, sequenced in a study of blood T cell repertoires in COVID-19. Assay used: immunoSEQ multiplex PCR; TCRdb lists only in-frame clones, some missing. Here the sample spans around 260,000 clones, roughly 87% being singletons. Sample: peripheral blood. The receptor source for this set is a human donor in a cohort sampled during active COVID-19.

This chain joins TRBV30 and TRBJ1-2; 9 positions match TRBD1. The length of the CDR3 is 14 residues. The junction had 10 bases not matched to a gene; V was cut back by 4 bases and J by 7 bases. From germline, CDR1 is GTSNPN and CDR2 SVGIG (reference sequence). As DNA, the CDR3 is TGTGCCTGGAACCTACAGGGGGCGTCTAGTGGCTACACCTTC. Amino acid sequence: CAWNLQGASSGYTF.

The chain is built from TRBV12-3 or TRBV12-4 and TRBJ2-1, with 9 bases that match TRBD2. The J segment lost 8 bases and the V segment lost 8 bases, leaving 7 bases of the junction unmatched. The CDR3 length is 13 residues. In nucleotides, the CDR3 is TGTGCCAGCTTCAGGCGGGAGGGCCATGAGCAGTTCTTC. Translating it yields CASFRREGHEQFF.

This clone was observed a handful of times. The V gene is TRBV5-4, the J gene TRBJ2-2, with 12 bases matching TRBD2. The CDR3 extends over 16 amino acids. CDR1 is SGHNT, CDR2 YYREEE, per germline (reference sequence). Germline trimming cut 4 bases from V and 4 bases from J; bases unmatched to any gene: 5. The CDR3 here is CASSPRLAGVTGELFF. The CDR3 region has the DNA TGTGCCAGCAGCCCTCGACTAGCGGGAGTCACCGGGGAGCTGTTTTTT.

V usage is TRBV28 and J usage is TRBJ2-7; 12 nucleotides line up with TRBD2. This CDR3 contains 14 residues. The germline V gene has CDR1 MDHEN and CDR2 SYDVKM. The V segment lost 8 bases and the J segment 6 bases; nucleotides outside the gene matches: 8. The CDR3 here is CASPETSGRSEQYF. The CDR3, as DNA: TGTGCCAGCCCGGAGACTAGCGGGAGATCCGAGCAGTACTTC.

The chain employs TRBV20-1 and TRBJ2-1; D remains ambiguous. The germline V gene has CDR1 DFQATT and CDR2 SNEGSKA (reference sequence). V was pared by 3 bases and J by 5 bases, with 14 bases between. CDR3 length: 14 amino acids. CDR3 protein: CSASYPPRNNEQFF. The CDR3 region has the DNA TGCAGTGCTAGTTATCCTCCGAGAAACAATGAGCAGTTCTTC.

The J gene is TRBJ2-1, the V gene TRBV11-2; TRBD1 agrees at 8 bases. This CDR3 is 16 amino acids long. Germline trimming cut 6 bases from V and 6 bases from J; bases unmatched to any gene: 13. CDR1 and CDR2 from the germline V gene are SGHAT and FQNNGV. CDR3 loop: CASRKLRGRTSNEQFF. In DNA form, the CDR3 reads TGTGCCAGCAGAAAGCTCAGGGGGCGAACAAGCAATGAGCAGTTCTTC.

V is TRBV11-2 and J is TRBJ2-6, with a weak D call TRBD2 (6 bases). CDR1 and CDR2 from the germline V gene are SGHAT and FQNNGV. This CDR3 contains 15 residues. V lost 3 bases and J lost 4, with 10 bases in between. The CDR3 DNA reads TGTGCCAGCAGCTTTAGTGCGGGAGGGGCCAACGTCCTGACTTTC. The encoded protein is CASSFSAGGANVLTF.

The V call is TRBV7-9, the J call TRBJ2-2, with TRBD2 identical over 11 bases. J gave up 2 bases and V 6 bases, and 5 bases lay outside the gene matches. The CDR3 is 16 residues long. Germline values: CDR1 SEHNR, CDR2 FQNEAQ (reference sequence). CDR3 loop: CASRRLAGSNTGELFF. The CDR3 bases are TGTGCCAGCAGAAGACTAGCGGGAAGTAACACCGGGGAGCTGTTTTTT.

The chain links TRBV6-4 to TRBJ1-3, with a weak D call TRBD1 (6 bases). This CDR3 has 17 residues. Germline CDR1 MRHNA, CDR2 SNTAGT. V lost 5 bases, J lost 4 bases, and 21 bases lay in between. The CDR3 spells CASSRKIRTVGGNTIYF. As DNA, the CDR3 is TGTGCCAGCAGTCGAAAAATTCGGACAGTGGGAGGAAACACCATATATTTT.

The chain uses TRBV6-1 and TRBJ2-5, with 11 bases that match TRBD2. CDR1 is MNHNS, CDR2 SASEGT, per germline. Trimming took 5 bases from V and 2 from J; bases not matched to a gene: 4. The length of the CDR3 is 15 residues. CDR3 in DNA: TGTGCCAGCAGTTCCGGGACTAGCGGACAAGAGACCCAGTACTTC. It specifies CASSSGTSGQETQYF.

V and J are TRBV11-3 and TRBJ2-3, with TRBD2 identical over 10 bases. The J segment lost 4 bases and the V segment lost 9 bases, leaving 10 bases of the junction unmatched. The CDR3 consists of 15 residues. Germline V gives CDR1 SGHNT, CDR2 YENEEA. This CDR3 is CASSAGTSVSDTQYF. The DNA of the CDR3 is TGTGCCAGTTCTGCTGGGACTAGCGTCTCAGATACGCAGTATTTT.

V usage is TRBV10-3 and J usage is TRBJ2-2; possible D gene TRBD2, 6 bases. The V end was cut by 6 bases, the J end by 1 base, with 9 bases between. The germline V gene encodes CDR1 ENHRY and CDR2 SYGVKD. The length of the CDR3 is 14 residues. CDR3 coding DNA: TGTGCCATCAGGGAGGGCGGGAACACCGGGGAGCTGTTTTTT. As protein: CAIREGGNTGELFF.

The chain recombines TRBV28 with TRBJ2-1, with a tentative D call TRBD1 (6 bases). Between the trimmed V and J ends, which lost 5 bases and 0 bases, there was a span of 17 bases. The CDR3 contains 17 residues. Germline assignment: CDR1 MDHEN and CDR2 SYDVKM. CDR3 protein: CASSRNRARSSYNEQFF. The CDR3 bases are TGTGCCAGCAGTCGAAACAGGGCGCGAAGCTCCTACAATGAGCAGTTCTTC.

This chain connects TRBV10-3 to TRBJ2-2; TRBD2 is a possible D gene (6 bases). The V gene's germline CDR1 is ENHRY and CDR2 SYGVKD. The CDR3 has 13 residues. Trimming left V 8 bases short and J 7 bases short, with 14 bases between. This chain's CDR3 is CAIGDLAYGELFF. The CDR3 nucleotides are TGTGCCATCGGGGACTTAGCCTACGGGGAGCTGTTTTTT.

The V call is TRBV20-1, the J call TRBJ2-7; 7 bases are a match to TRBD1. CDR3 length: 13 residues. V gave up 3 bases and J gave up 3 bases; unmatched junction bases: 5. Looked up from germline, CDR1 is DFQATT and CDR2 is SNEGSKA (reference sequence). As DNA, the CDR3 is TGCAGTGCTAGTGGGGACAGACTCTACGAGCAGTACTTC. This sequence encodes CSASGDRLYEQYF.

V usage is TRBV7-9 and J usage is TRBJ2-5; 7 positions match TRBD2. Germline lookup yields CDR1 SEHNR and CDR2 FQNEAQ (reference sequence). Germline trimming cut 6 bases from V and 1 base from J; bases unmatched to any gene: 8. This CDR3 contains 15 residues. The CDR3, as DNA: TGTGCCAGCAGTCCAGCGGGATATCGCCAAGAGACCCAGTACTTC. Translation gives CASSPAGYRQETQYF.

V is TRBV5-1 and J is TRBJ2-5; perhaps TRBD2 as D (6 bases). Germline lookup yields CDR1 SGHRS and CDR2 YFSETQ. The V end lost 5 bases, the J end lost 2 bases, and 10 bases lay between the germline ends. CDR3 size: 13 residues. CDR3 sequence reads: CASSREPQETQYF. The CDR3 DNA sequence: TGCGCCAGCAGTCGGGAGCCGCAAGAGACCCAGTACTTC.

This clone was seen only a few times. The J gene is TRBJ1-3, the V gene TRBV7-9; tentatively, D is TRBD1 (6 bases). CDR1 and CDR2 (germline): SEHNR, FQNEAQ (reference sequence). The CDR3 has 14 residues. Trimming stripped 2 bases from V and 7 bases from J, with 12 bases between. Here the CDR3 DNA reads TGTGCCAGCAGCTTATCGGACAGCGTGAACACCATATATTTT. Translating gives CASSLSDSVNTIYF.